Below, 23 T cell receptor beta chains from the same sample are listed, as sequenced in a study of T cell repertoires in cytomegalovirus infection. TCRdb passed the reads through MiXCR, listing each CDR3 protein once. Among 600,000 to 700,000 distinct CDR3 sequences, roughly 33% were seen once, and the ten largest hold over 15%. Their antigens are not known. Specimen: cultured PBMCs, collected from culture after CMV antigen stimulation. These receptors all stem from a human donor in good health (CMV status not recorded). Some clones in this sample may be carry-over from other donors' samples.

This clonotype was detected many times. This chain uses TRBV7-2 with TRBJ1-5; D call uncertain. V lost 5 bases to trimming and J lost 9 bases, with 20 bases between them. Per germline, CDR1 SGHTA and CDR2 FQGNSA. The CDR3 contains 15 residues. CDR3 residues: CASSPDDMIGRPQHF. DNA of the CDR3: TGTGCCAGCAGCCCCGATGACATGATCGGGAGGCCCCAGCATTTT.

The chain has TRBV7-2 and TRBJ1-5; D is unresolved. The CDR3 has 13 residues. From germline, CDR1 is SGHTA and CDR2 FQGNSA. Trimming cost V 6 bases and J 1 base, with 7 bases left between them. The CDR3 loop reads CASRPTSNQPQHF. The CDR3 nucleotides read TGTGCCAGCAGGCCGACCAGCAATCAGCCCCAGCATTTT.

This clonotype was seen more than once but under ten times. V and J are TRBV10-3 and TRBJ2-2; D gene unclear. CDR3 size: 14 residues. Germline CDR1 is ENHRY and CDR2 is SYGVKD. Trimming pared 1 base from V and 1 base from J, leaving 4 bases between. CDR3 sequence (DNA): TGTGCCATCAGTGAGTATGAGAACACCGGGGAGCTGTTTTTT. Protein: CAISEYENTGELFF.

In this sample, this clonotype turned up a few times. The chain recombines TRBV7-9 with TRBJ2-3; 7 nucleotides align to TRBD1. The CDR3 runs 14 residues. Germline-derived CDR1 and CDR2 are SEHNR and FQNEAQ (reference sequence). J lost 5 bases, V lost 3 bases, and 5 bases had no gene match. DNA for the CDR3: TGTGCCAGCAGCTTTCGACAGGGAGTAGATACGCAGTATTTT. Encoded protein: CASSFRQGVDTQYF.

In regard to this clonotype: The junction does not match germline at one end; this may be a read error. The chain employs TRBV11-2 and TRBJ2-7; D is unclear. From germline, CDR1 is SGHAT and CDR2 FQNNGV. This CDR3 is built from 15 residues. The CDR3 coding sequence is TGTGCCAGCAGCTCAACTCCCGAGGACCTGTACGGGCAGTACTTC. Translated: CASSSTPEDLYGQYF.

The gene calls are TRBV19 and TRBJ2-2; the D gene is possibly TRBD2 (5 bases). Per the germline V gene, CDR1 is LNHDA and CDR2 is SQIVND (reference sequence). Deletions cut 5 bases from V and 11 bases from J, with 30 bases between. This CDR3 has 18 residues. CDR3 nucleotides: TGTGCCAGTAGTTCGCAATCTTACTTAGACCTACCGGGGAGCGAGCTGTTTTTT. The encoded protein is CASSSQSYLDLPGSELFF.

The J gene is TRBJ2-5, the V gene TRBV20-1, with 9 nucleotides matching TRBD2. Trimming took 5 bases from V and 3 from J; bases not matched to a gene: 16. CDR3 size: 17 residues. From germline, CDR1 is DFQATT and CDR2 SNEGSKA (reference sequence). CDR3 nucleotide sequence: TGCAGTGCTGGGTCTAGCGGGATGCTGGGTCTAGAAGAGACCCAGTACTTC. Amino acids: CSAGSSGMLGLEETQYF.

The rearrangement joins TRBV7-9 to TRBJ2-5; 12 bases line up with TRBD1. The ends lost 2 bases at V and 5 bases at J; junction bases unmatched: 6. CDR1 is SEHNR and CDR2 is FQNEAQ in the germline V gene (reference sequence). CDR3 length equals 16 residues. Written as DNA, the CDR3 is TGTGCCAGCAGCTTACCGGGACAGGGGGCTGGGGAGACCCAGTACTTC. Encoded protein: CASSLPGQGAGETQYF. The variable domain in full, completed from reference TRBV7-9 and TRBJ2-5, reads DTGVSQNPRHKITKRGQNVTFRCDPISEHNRLYWYRQTLGQGPEFLTYFQNEAQLEKSRLLSDRFSAERPKGSFSTLEIQRTEQGDSAMYLCASSLPGQGAGETQYFGPGTRLLVL.

The chain couples TRBV7-6 to TRBJ2-7; D may be TRBD2 (5 bases). The length of the CDR3 is 13 residues. Between the trimmed V and J ends, which lost 2 bases and 5 bases, there was a span of 10 bases. The V gene's germline CDR1 is SGHVS and CDR2 FNYEAQ. CDR3 in amino acids: CASSLRRRDEQYF. DNA for the CDR3: TGTGCCAGCAGCTTAAGGAGGCGGGACGAGCAGTACTTC.

This clonotype has a handful of counts. The V and J genes are TRBV11-2 and TRBJ2-3, with D possibly matching TRBD2 (5 bases). This CDR3 region has 15 residues. V lost 5 bases and J lost 0, with 12 bases in between. CDR1 and CDR2 from the germline V gene are SGHAT and FQNNGV. For the CDR3, the DNA is TGTGCCAGCAGCACCTACTCGGGGAGCACAGATACGCAGTATTTT. Its protein product is CASSTYSGSTDTQYF. The full variable domain, completed using reference TRBV11-2 and TRBJ2-3, is EAGVAQSPRYKIIEKRQSVAFWCNPISGHATLYWYQQILGQGPKLLIQFQNNGVVDDSQLPKDRFSAERLKGVDSTLKIQPAKLEDSAVYLCASSTYSGSTDTQYFGPGTRLTVL.

The genes are TRBV5-1 and TRBJ2-7; possible D gene TRBD1, 5 bases. Per germline, CDR1 SGHRS and CDR2 YFSETQ. Trimming removed 0 bases from V and 1 base from J, with 14 bases in between. The CDR3 length is 16 residues. CDR3 residues: CASSLVYAGSSYEQYF. The CDR3 DNA reads as TGCGCCAGCAGCTTGGTGTATGCAGGGTCGTCCTACGAGCAGTACTTC.

This clonotype was observed a handful of times. This chain links TRBV6-5 with TRBJ1-4, with 8 bases fitting TRBD1. CDR1 is MNHEY and CDR2 is SVGAGI in the germline V gene. The CDR3 has 14 residues. V lost 6 bases, J lost 5 bases, and 5 bases stayed unmatched. The CDR3 reads CASRMDRANEKLFF. The CDR3 DNA reads TGTGCCAGCAGAATGGACAGGGCGAATGAAAAACTGTTTTTT.

This clonotype has a count of ten or more. The gene calls are TRBV7-6 and TRBJ2-7; tentative D call: TRBD1 (6 bases). CDR3 length equals 18 residues. Trimming stripped 0 bases from V and 2 bases from J, with 20 bases between. Looked up from germline, CDR1 is SGHVS and CDR2 is FNYEAQ. The CDR3 DNA follows: TGTGCCAGCAGCTTAGCCCCACCCGACAGGTTACGACCCTACGAGCAGTACTTC. It codes for CASSLAPPDRLRPYEQYF.

This chain uses TRBV6-6 with TRBJ2-7; D tentatively reads TRBD1 or TRBD2 (5 bases each). Per the germline V gene, CDR1 is MNHNY and CDR2 is SVGAGI (reference sequence). The V end lost 5 bases, the J end lost 6 bases, and 14 bases lay between the germline ends. The CDR3 covers 13 residues. The CDR3 DNA is TGTGCCAGCAGTCCATCGAGGGGCGCCGAGCAGTACTTC. Amino acid sequence: CASSPSRGAEQYF.

The chain combines TRBV6-1 with TRBJ2-5; D is unresolved. The germline V gene has CDR1 MNHNS and CDR2 SASEGT. The V end lost 8 bases, the J end lost 0 bases, and 7 bases lay between the germline ends. The CDR3 sequence is 12 residues long. CDR3 residues: CASHGYQETQYF. CDR3 sequence (DNA): TGTGCCAGCCACGGGTACCAAGAGACCCAGTACTTC.

This clonotype was seen a few times. V and J are TRBV7-8 and TRBJ2-5; D gene ambiguous. Trimming cost V 3 bases and J 5 bases, with 13 bases left between them. Germline-derived CDR1 and CDR2 are SGHVS and FQNEAQ. The CDR3 is made up of 14 amino acids. CDR3 residues: CASSFFGQRETQYF. Here the CDR3 DNA reads TGTGCCAGCAGCTTTTTCGGCCAAAGGGAGACCCAGTACTTC.

The V call is TRBV12-3 or TRBV12-4, the J call TRBJ2-7; 9 bases map to TRBD1. The V gene end was trimmed by 4 bases and the J gene end by 3 bases; junction bases not matched to a gene: 13. The CDR3 extends over 17 amino acids. The CDR3, as DNA: TGTGCCAGCAGTTCACGTTTGGTTGGACAGGGGAACTACGAGCAGTACTTC. This gives the protein CASSSRLVGQGNYEQYF.

The chain is built from TRBV7-2 and TRBJ2-4; D is possibly TRBD2 (6 bases). The CDR3 has 17 amino acids. Germline V gene lookup returns CDR1 SGHTA and CDR2 FQGNSA. V was trimmed by 3 bases and J by 1 base, leaving 16 bases between them. This chain's CDR3 is CASSFNRDLAAKNIQYF. The CDR3 coding sequence is TGTGCCAGCAGCTTTAATAGAGATCTAGCGGCCAAAAACATTCAGTACTTC.

A few counts support this clonotype. V gene TRBV5-1 combines with J gene TRBJ2-3; D unclear. The V gene lost 0 bases and the J gene lost 4 bases, with 15 bases spanning the gap. This CDR3 is 16 amino acids long. CDR1 is SGHRS and CDR2 is YFSETQ in the germline V gene. In DNA, the CDR3 is TGCGCCAGCAGCTTGGGGGTGGCGACATTTTCAGATACGCAGTATTTT. This sequence encodes CASSLGVATFSDTQYF. The complete variable domain, with remaining parts taken from reference TRBV5-1 and TRBJ2-3, reads KAGVTQTPRYLIKTRGQQVTLSCSPISGHRSVSWYQQTPGQGLQFLFEYFSETQRNKGNFPGRFSGRQFSNSRSEMNVSTLELGDSALYLCASSLGVATFSDTQYFGPGTRLTVL.

The J gene is TRBJ2-6, the V gene TRBV15, with D possibly being TRBD1 (5 bases). Germline CDR1 LNHNV, CDR2 YYDKDF (reference sequence). The CDR3 is 18 residues long. Trimming left V 0 bases short and J 0 bases short, with 12 bases between. DNA of the CDR3: TGTGCCACCAGCAGAGATAGGGGATTATACTCTGGGGCCAACGTCCTGACTTTC. Its protein is CATSRDRGLYSGANVLTF.

A few counts support this clonotype. Since no conserved phenylalanine or tryptophan closes the CDR3, a read error is the likely cause. Because the CDR3's place on the DNA is in doubt, the DNA is left out and the CDR3 is given as listed by TCRdb. The rearrangement links TRBV6-8 to TRBJ1-1. The CDR3 length equals 9 residues, ends included. From germline, CDR1 is MNHGY and CDR2 SAAAGT. The chain's CDR3 is CASKSGIKL.

This clonotype was counted only a few times. J is TRBJ2-5 and V is TRBV7-9; D ambiguous. Trimming took 1 base from V and 2 from J, leaving 8 bases between them. This CDR3 region has 14 residues. Germline loops: CDR1 SEHNR, CDR2 FQNEAQ (reference sequence). DNA for the CDR3: TGTGCCAGCAGCTTAGTAACCGGGCAAGAGACCCAGTACTTC. Translating gives CASSLVTGQETQYF.

This clonotype came up a few times. This chain links TRBV12-3 or TRBV12-4 with TRBJ2-6; D is unresolved. Trimming left V 5 bases short and J 0 bases short, with 5 bases between. The CDR3 is 14 amino acids. CDR3 sequence: CASSTTSGANVLTF. CDR3 DNA sequence: TGTGCCAGCAGTACCACCTCTGGGGCCAACGTCCTGACTTTC.